This record concerns one TCR beta chain sequence. Its target is not known. The data were taken from a study of T cell responses to AZD1222 COVID-19 vaccine. Overall study results and limits: The study reported that nearly half of spike-specific TCRs target unmutated variant regions. Baseline serostatus was positive in only six AZD1222 recipients.

The CDR3 has 14 amino acids. V dropped 2 bases and J dropped 4 bases, with 8 bases sitting between them. Germline V gene data show CDR1 as SGHTA and CDR2 as FQGNSA. Sequenced by immunoSEQ multiplex PCR; TCRdb stores in-frame clones only, minus some. Of some 70,000 clones detected, approximately 80% appear once; the ten largest clones hold more than 13%. The sample consisted of peripheral blood, taken 28 days after the second AZD1222 dose. The chain joins TRBV7-2 to TRBJ2-2; D is unresolved. This TCR derives from an adult who received the AZD1222 COVID-19 vaccine. This CDR3 is CASSLSQVTGELFF. The CDR3 DNA sequence: TGTGCCAGCAGCTTAAGTCAGGTCACCGGGGAGCTGTTTTTT.